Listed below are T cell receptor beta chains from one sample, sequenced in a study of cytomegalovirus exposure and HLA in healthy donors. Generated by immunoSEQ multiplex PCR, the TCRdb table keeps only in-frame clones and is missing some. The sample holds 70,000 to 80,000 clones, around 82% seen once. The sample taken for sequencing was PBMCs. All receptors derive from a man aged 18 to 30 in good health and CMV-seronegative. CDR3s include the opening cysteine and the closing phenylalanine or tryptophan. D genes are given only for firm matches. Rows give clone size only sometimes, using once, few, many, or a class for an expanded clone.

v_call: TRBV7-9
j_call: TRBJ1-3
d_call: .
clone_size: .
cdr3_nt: TGTGCCAGCAGCTTGGCAGGGGTGTCTGGAAACACCATATATTTT
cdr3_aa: CASSLAGVSGNTIYF

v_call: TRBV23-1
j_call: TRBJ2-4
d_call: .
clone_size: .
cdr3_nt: TGCGCCAGCAGTCTCTCGGTGGGGGGCAAAAACATTCAGTACTTC
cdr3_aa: CASSLSVGGKNIQYF

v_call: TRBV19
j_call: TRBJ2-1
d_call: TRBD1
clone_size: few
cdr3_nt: TGTGCCAGTAGTATTAAAGAGGGACAGGCGCGCTACAATGAGCAGTTCTTC
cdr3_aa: CASSIKEGQARYNEQFF

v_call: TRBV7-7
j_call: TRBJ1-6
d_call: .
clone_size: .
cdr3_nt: TGTGCTAGCAACCCCGCGGGGTGGGTCCGGGAATCACCCCTCCACTTT
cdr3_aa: CASNPAGWVRESPLHF

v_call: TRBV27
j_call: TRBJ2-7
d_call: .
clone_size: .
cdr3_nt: TGTGCCAGCAGTTTACGACAGGTGAGCTACGAGCAGTACTTC
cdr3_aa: CASSLRQVSYEQYF

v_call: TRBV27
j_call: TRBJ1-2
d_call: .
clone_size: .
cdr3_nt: TGTGCCAGCAGTTTCGAGCGGACAGCCATCTATGGCTACACCTTC
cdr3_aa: CASSFERTAIYGYTF

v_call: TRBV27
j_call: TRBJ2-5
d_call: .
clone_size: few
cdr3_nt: TGTGCCAGCTCCCAAAAGGGGTTTAGGGAGACCCAGTACTTC
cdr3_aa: CASSQKGFRETQYF

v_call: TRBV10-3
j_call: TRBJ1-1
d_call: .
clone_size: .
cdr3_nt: TGTGCCATCAGTGAGCAAGGACTCCCCACTGAAGCTTTCTTT
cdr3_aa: CAISEQGLPTEAFF

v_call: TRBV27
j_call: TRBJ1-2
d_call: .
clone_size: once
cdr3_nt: TGTGCCAGCTCCTTAGCCGGCGGCTATGGCTACACCTTC
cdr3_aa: CASSLAGGYGYTF

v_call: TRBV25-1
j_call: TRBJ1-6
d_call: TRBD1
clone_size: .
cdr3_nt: TGTGCCAGCAGGGTAACAGGGGAATCACCCCCCCACTTT
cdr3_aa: CASRVTGESPPHF

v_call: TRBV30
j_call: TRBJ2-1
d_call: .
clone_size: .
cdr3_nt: TGTGCCTGGAGTGTAATCGGAGGGCGGGTGGGCTCCTACAATGAGCAGTTCTTC
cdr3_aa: CAWSVIGGRVGSYNEQFF

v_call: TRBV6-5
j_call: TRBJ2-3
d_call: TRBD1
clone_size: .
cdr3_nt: TGTGCCAGCAGTCCCGGGACAGGAAGCACAGATACGCAGTATTTT
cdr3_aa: CASSPGTGSTDTQYF

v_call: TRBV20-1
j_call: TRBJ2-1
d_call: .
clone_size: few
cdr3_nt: TGCAGTGCTAGAGTAAACAATGAGCAGTTCTTC
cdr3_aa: CSARVNNEQFF

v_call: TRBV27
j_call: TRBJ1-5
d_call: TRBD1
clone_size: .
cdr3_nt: TGTGCCAGCAGTCCCGGGACAGGGGGCAATCAGCCCCAGCATTTT
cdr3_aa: CASSPGTGGNQPQHF

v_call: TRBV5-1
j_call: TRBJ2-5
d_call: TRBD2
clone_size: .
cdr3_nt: TGCGCCAGCAGCCTACAGGCGGGGGGGCGCCAAGAGACCCAGTACTTC
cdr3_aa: CASSLQAGGRQETQYF

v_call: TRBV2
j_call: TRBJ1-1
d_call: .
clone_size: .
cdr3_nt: TGTGCCAGCAGTTTTACGGACACTGAAGCTTTCTTT
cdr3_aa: CASSFTDTEAFF

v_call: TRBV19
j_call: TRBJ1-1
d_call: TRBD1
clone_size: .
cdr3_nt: TGTGCCAGTAGTATTCCCGCAGGGGGTAACACTGAAGCTTTCTTT
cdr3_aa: CASSIPAGGNTEAFF

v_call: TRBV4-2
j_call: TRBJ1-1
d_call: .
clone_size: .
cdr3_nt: TGTGCCAGCAGCGAAGATCAGGGAGGGGAAGCTTTCTTT
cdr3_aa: CASSEDQGGEAFF

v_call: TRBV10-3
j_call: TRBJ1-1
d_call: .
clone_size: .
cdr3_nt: TGTGCCATCAGTGGGGGGGAGAACACTGAAGCTTTCTTT
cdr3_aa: CAISGGENTEAFF

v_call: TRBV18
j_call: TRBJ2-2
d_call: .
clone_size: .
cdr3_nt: TGTGCCAGCTCACCAATGGGCGCTTTGCTGTTTTTT
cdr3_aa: CASSPMGALLFF

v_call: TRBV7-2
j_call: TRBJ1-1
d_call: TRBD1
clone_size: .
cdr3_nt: TGTGCCAGCAGCGTGGGACAGATGAACACTGAAGCTTTCTTT
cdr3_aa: CASSVGQMNTEAFF

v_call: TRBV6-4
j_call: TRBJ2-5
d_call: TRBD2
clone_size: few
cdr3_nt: TGTGCCAGCAGCGCGACTAGCGGGGAGGCGGAGACCCAGTACTTC
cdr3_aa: CASSATSGEAETQYF

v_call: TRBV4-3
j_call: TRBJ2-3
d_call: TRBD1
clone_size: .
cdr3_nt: TGCGCCAGCAGCCAAGCTCTTGGACAGGGGCAGCCCACAGATACGCAGTATTTT
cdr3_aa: CASSQALGQGQPTDTQYF

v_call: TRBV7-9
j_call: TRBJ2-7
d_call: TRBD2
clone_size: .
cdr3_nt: TGTGCCAGCAGCTTCCAGACTAGCGGTCCCTACGAGCAGTACTTC
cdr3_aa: CASSFQTSGPYEQYF

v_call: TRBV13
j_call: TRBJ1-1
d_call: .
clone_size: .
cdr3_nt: TGTGCCAGCAGCTTAGGGCGGGTCGGGACTGAAGCTTTCTTT
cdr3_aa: CASSLGRVGTEAFF

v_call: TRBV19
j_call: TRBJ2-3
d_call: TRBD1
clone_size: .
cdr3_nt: TGTGCCAGTAGTACCAGACAGGGCAGCGCAGATACGCAGTATTTT
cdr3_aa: CASSTRQGSADTQYF

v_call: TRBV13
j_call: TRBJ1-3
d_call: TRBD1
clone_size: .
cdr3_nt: TGTGCCAGCAGCTTAGTAGGTCCGTTTGATAGGGACAGCTCTGGAAACACCATATATTTT
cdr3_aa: CASSLVGPFDRDSSGNTIYF

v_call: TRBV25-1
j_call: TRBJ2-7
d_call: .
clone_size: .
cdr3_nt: TGTGCCAGCAGTGAATTAGGGGCCTACGAGCAGTACTTC
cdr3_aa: CASSELGAYEQYF

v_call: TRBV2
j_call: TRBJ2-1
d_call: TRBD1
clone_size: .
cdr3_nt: TGTGCCAGCGGAAAAGGACAGGCGGAATACAATGAGCAGTTCTTC
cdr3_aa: CASGKGQAEYNEQFF

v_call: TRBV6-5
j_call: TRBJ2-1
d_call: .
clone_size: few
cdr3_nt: TGTGCCAGCAGTTTCGGGGATGAGCAGTTCTTC
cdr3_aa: CASSFGDEQFF

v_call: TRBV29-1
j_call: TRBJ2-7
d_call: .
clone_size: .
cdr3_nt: TGCAGCGTTGTGAGTAGCTACGAGCAGTACTTC
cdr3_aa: CSVVSSYEQYF

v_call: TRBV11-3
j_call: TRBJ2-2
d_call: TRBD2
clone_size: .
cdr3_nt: TGTGCCAGCAGGTCTAGCGGGAGTAAAACCGGGGAGCTGTTTTTT
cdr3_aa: CASRSSGSKTGELFF

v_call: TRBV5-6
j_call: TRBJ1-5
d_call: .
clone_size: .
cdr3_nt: TGTGCCAGCAGCTTGGGCAATATGAGGAGCAATCAGCCCCAGCATTTT
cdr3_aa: CASSLGNMRSNQPQHF

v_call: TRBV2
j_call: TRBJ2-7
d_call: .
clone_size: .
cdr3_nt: TGTGCCAGCACTCGCTCCGGCGAGCAGTACTTC
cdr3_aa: CASTRSGEQYF

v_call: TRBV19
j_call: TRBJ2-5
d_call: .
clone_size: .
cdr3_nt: TGTGCCAGTAGTATATCGGGAGAGGGAGAGACCCAGTACTTC
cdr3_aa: CASSISGEGETQYF

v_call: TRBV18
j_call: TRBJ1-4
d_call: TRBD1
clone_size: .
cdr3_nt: TGTGCCAGCTCACCGGGACAGGGGGTCCCTTTGGGAGAAAAACTGTTTTTT
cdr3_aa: CASSPGQGVPLGEKLFF

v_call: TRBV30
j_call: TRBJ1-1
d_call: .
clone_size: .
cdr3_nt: TGTGCCTGGACGAACCCGGGACACATGAACACTGAAGCTTTCTTT
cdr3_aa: CAWTNPGHMNTEAFF

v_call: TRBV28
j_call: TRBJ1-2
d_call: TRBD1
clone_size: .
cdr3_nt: TGTGCCAGCAGTGCAGGGGGTACGGGCCTGTATGGCTACACCTTC
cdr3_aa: CASSAGGTGLYGYTF

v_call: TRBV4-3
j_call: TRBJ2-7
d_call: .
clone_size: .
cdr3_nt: TGCGCCAGCAGCCAAGATCCCCCGAGTGCGGGGGCCTCCTACGAGCAGTACTTC
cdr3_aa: CASSQDPPSAGASYEQYF

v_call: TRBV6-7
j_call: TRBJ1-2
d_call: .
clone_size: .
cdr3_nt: TGTGCCAGCAGTTCCTTGGACGGAGGAGACCTGGGGGGGCTCTTTCCCCCCTATGGCTACACCTTC
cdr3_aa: CASSSLDGGDLGGLFPPYGYTF

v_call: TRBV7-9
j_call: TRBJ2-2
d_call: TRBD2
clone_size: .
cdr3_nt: TGTGCCAGCAGCTTATATACACTAGCGGGAGAATCTTTGGCCGGGGAGCTGTTTTTT
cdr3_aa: CASSLYTLAGESLAGELFF

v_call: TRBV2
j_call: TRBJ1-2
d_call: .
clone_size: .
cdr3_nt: TGTGCCAGCAGCGAGTCTGCCTATGGCTACACCTTC
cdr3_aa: CASSESAYGYTF

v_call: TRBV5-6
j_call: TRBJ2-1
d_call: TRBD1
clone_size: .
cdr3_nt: TGTGCCAGCAGCTGGGACAGGGGCACGGGTGAGCAGTTCTTC
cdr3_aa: CASSWDRGTGEQFF

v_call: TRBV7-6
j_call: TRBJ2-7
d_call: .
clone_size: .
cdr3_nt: TGTGCCAGCAGCTTAGGGGCAGGTGGTCAGGGGCTTTCCTACGAGCAGTACTTC
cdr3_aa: CASSLGAGGQGLSYEQYF

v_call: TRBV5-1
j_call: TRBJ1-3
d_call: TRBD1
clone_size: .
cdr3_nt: TGCGCCAGCAGCTTTGGGACAGCTGGAAACACCATATATTTT
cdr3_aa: CASSFGTAGNTIYF

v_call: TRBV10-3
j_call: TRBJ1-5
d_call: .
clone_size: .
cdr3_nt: TGTGCCATCAGTGAACAGGGCACCAATCAGCCCCAGCATTTT
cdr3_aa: CAISEQGTNQPQHF

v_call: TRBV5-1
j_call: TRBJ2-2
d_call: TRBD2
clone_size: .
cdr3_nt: TGCGCCAGCAGCTCCGGGACTAGGTCCGGGGAGCTGTTTTTT
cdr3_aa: CASSSGTRSGELFF

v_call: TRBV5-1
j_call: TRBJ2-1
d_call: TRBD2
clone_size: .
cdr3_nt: TGCGCCAGCAGCTTCCCCGCTGGGCTAGCGGGCGTCTCCTACAATGAGCAGTTCTTC
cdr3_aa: CASSFPAGLAGVSYNEQFF

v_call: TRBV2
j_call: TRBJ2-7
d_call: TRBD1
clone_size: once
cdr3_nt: TGTGCCAGCAGTGAAGGGACAGGCGATTACGAGCAGTACTTC
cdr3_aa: CASSEGTGDYEQYF